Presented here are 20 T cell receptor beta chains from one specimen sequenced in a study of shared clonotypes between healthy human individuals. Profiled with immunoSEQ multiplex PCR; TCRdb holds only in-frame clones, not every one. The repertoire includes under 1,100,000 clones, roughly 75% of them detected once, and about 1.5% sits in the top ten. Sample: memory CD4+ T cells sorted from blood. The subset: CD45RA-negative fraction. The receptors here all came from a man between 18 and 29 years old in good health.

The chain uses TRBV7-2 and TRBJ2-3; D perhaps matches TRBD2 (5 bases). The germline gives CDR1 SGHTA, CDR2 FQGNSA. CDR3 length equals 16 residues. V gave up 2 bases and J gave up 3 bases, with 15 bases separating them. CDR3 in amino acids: CASSLRPQLGTDTQYF. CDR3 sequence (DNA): TGTGCCAGCAGCTTACGCCCTCAACTAGGGACAGATACGCAGTATTTT. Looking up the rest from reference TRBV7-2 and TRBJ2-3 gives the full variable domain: GAGVSQSPSNKVTEKGKDVELRCDPISGHTALYWYRQSLGQGLEFLIYFQGNSAPDKSGLPSDRFSAERTGGSVSTLTIQRTQQEDSAVYLCASSLRPQLGTDTQYFGPGTRLTVL.

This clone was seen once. This CDR3 is CASSLASPNTIYF. CDR3 DNA: TGTGCCAGCAGCTTGGCCAGCCCAAACACCATATATTTT. V usage is TRBV5-6 and J usage is TRBJ1-3; no clear D. The CDR3 is 13 amino acids. The V gene lost 0 bases and the J gene lost 6 bases, with 7 bases spanning the gap. CDR1 and CDR2 from the germline V gene are SGHDT and YYEEEE.

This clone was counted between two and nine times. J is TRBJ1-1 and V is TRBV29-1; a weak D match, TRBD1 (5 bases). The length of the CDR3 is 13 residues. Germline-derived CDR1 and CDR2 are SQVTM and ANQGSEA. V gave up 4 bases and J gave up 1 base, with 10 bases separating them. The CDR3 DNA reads TGCAGCGTTGCAGGGCTTAGGAACACTGAAGCTTTCTTT. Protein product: CSVAGLRNTEAFF.

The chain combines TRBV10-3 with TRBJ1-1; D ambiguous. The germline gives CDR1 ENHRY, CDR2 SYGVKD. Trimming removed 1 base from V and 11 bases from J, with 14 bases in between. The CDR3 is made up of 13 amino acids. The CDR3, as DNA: TGTGCCATCAGTGAGTTTGAGGGAGAGGTCGCTTTCTTT. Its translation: CAISEFEGEVAFF.

The CDR3 DNA reads as TGTGCCAGCACCCTCGGGCTAGGGGACGAGCAGTACTTC. The encoded protein is CASTLGLGDEQYF. The rearrangement links TRBV2 to TRBJ2-7; TRBD1 might be the D (5 bases). CDR1 and CDR2 from the germline V gene are SNHLY and FYNNEI. The length of the CDR3 is 13 residues. Between the trimmed V and J ends, which lost 7 bases and 5 bases, there was a span of 15 bases.

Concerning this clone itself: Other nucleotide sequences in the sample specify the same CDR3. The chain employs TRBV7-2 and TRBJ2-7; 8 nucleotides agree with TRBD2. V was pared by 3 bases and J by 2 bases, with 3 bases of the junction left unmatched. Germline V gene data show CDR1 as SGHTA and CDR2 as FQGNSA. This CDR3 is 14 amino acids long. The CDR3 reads CASSFTSGPYEQYF. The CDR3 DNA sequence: TGTGCCAGCAGCTTCACTAGCGGTCCCTACGAGCAGTACTTC. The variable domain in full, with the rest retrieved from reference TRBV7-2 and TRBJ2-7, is GAGVSQSPSNKVTEKGKDVELRCDPISGHTALYWYRQSLGQGLEFLIYFQGNSAPDKSGLPSDRFSAERTGGSVSTLTIQRTQQEDSAVYLCASSFTSGPYEQYFGPGTRLTVT.

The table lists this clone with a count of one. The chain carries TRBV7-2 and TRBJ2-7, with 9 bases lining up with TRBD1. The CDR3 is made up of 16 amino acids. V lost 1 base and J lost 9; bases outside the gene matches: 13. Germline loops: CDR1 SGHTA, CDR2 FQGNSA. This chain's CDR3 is CASSLEGTGQAKWQYF. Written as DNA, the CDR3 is TGTGCCAGCAGCTTAGAAGGGACAGGGCAAGCTAAGTGGCAGTACTTC.

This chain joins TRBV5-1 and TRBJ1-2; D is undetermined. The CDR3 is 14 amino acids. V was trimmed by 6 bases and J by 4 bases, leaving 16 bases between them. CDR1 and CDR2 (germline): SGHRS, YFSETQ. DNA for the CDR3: TGCGCCAGCAAACCCGGGGAGGGAGTCTATGGCTACACCTTC. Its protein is CASKPGEGVYGYTF.

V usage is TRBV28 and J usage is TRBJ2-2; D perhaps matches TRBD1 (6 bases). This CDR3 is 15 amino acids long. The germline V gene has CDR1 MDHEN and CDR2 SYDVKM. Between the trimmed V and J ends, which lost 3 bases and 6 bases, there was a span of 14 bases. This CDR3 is CASSFDRRRPGELFF. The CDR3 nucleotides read TGTGCCAGCAGTTTTGACAGGAGGAGGCCCGGGGAGCTGTTTTTT.

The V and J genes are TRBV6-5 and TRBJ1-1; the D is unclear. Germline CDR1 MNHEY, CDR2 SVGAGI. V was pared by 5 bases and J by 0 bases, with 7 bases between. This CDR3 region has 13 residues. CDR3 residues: CASSQQLNTEAFF. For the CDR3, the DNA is TGTGCCAGCAGTCAACAATTGAACACTGAAGCTTTCTTT.

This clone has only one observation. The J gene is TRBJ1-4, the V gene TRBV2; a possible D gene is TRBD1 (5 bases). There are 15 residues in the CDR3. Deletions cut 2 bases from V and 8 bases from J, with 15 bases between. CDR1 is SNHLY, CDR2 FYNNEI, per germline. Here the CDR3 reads CASSEQGLMGEKLFF. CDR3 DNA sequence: TGTGCCAGCAGTGAACAGGGCCTGATGGGGGAAAAACTGTTTTTT.

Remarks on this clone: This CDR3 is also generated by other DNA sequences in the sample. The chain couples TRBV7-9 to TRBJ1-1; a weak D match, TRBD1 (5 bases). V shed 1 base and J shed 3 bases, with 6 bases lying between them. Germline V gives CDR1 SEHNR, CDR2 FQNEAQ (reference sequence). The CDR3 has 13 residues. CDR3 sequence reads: CASSLVRDTEAFF. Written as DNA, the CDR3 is TGTGCCAGCAGCTTAGTCAGGGACACTGAAGCTTTCTTT.

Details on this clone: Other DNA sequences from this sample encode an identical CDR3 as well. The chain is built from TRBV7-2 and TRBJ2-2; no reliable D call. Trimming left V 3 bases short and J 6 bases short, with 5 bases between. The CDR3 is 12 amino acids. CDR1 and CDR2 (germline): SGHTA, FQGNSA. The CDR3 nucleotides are TGTGCCAGCAGCTTGCCCCCCGGGGAGCTGTTTTTT. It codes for CASSLPPGELFF.

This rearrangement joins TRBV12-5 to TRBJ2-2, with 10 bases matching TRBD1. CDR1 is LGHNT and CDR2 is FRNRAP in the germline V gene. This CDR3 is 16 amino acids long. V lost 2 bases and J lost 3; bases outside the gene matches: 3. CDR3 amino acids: CASGLRGTGDTGELFF. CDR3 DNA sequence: TGTGCTAGTGGTTTGCGCGGGACAGGGGACACCGGGGAGCTGTTTTTT.

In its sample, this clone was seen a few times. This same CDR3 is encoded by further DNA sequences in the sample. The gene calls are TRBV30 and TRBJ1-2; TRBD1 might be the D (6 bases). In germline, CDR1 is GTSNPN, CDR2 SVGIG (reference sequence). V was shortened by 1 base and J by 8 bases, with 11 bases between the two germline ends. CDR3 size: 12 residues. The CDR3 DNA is TGTGCCTGGAGTGCACAGACAGGCGGCTACACCTTC. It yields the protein CAWSAQTGGYTF.

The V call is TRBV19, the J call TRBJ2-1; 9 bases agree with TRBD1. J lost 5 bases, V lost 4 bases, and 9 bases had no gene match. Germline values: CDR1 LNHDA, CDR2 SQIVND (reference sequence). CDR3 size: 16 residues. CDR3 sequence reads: CASSTMGQGGNNEQFF. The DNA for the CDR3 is TGTGCCAGTAGTACCATGGGACAGGGAGGGAACAATGAGCAGTTCTTC.

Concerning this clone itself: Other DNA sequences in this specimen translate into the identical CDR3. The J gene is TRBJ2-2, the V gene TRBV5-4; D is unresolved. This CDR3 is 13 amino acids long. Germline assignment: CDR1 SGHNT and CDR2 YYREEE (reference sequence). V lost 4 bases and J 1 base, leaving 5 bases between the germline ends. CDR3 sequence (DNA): TGTGCCAGCAGCCTCCTGAACACCGGGGAGCTGTTTTTT. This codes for CASSLLNTGELFF.

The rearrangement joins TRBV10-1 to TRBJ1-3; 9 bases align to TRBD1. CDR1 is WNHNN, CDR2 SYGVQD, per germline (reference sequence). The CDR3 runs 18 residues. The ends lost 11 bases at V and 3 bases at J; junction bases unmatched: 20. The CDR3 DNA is TGCGCCCTATCGCAGGACAGGGGACCTAGACCAGGTGGAAACACCATATATTTT. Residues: CALSQDRGPRPGGNTIYF.

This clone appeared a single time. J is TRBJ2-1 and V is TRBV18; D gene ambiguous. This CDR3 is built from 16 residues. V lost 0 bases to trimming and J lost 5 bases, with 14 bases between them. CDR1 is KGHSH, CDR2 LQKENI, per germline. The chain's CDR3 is CASSPPRNQVHNEQFF. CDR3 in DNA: TGTGCCAGCTCACCACCCAGGAATCAAGTACACAATGAGCAGTTCTTC. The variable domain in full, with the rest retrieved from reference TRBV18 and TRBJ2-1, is NAGVMQNPRHLVRRRGQEARLRCSPMKGHSHVYWYRQLPEEGLKFMVYLQKENIIDESGMPKERFSAEFPKEGPSILRIQQVVRGDSAAYFCASSPPRNQVHNEQFFGPGTRLTVL.

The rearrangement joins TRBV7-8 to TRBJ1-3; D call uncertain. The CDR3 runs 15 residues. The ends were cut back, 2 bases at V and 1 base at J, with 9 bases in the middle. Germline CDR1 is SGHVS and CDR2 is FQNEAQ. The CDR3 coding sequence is TGTGCCAGCAGCTTAACGGGGATTTCTGGAAACACCATATATTTT. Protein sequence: CASSLTGISGNTIYF.